A selection of T cell receptor beta chains follows, all from one sample in a study of T cells and Merkel cell carcinoma outcomes. Clones were read by immunoSEQ multiplex PCR, and TCRdb kept only the in-frame ones, dropping some. This repertoire shows 3,100 or so clones, about 80% found once; its top ten account for 16%. The sample was tumor tissue from Merkel cell carcinoma. All receptors derive from a human donor with Merkel cell carcinoma. Both conserved end residues are part of each CDR3. The order of the fields is V gene, D gene, clone size, J gene, CDR3 DNA, CDR3 protein. A D gene is named only where the DNA matches it firmly. Where a row states a size, it is once, few, many or the class of an expanded clone; other rows omit it.

>TRBV21-1|.|.|TRBJ1-5
TGTGCCAGCCGAGCAAACGACAGGGGGGATCAGCCCCAGCATTTT
CASRANDRGDQPQHF
>TRBV7-8|.|.|TRBJ1-6
TGTGCCAGCAGCAAAGAGTGGGGGAATTCACCCCTCCACTTT
CASSKEWGNSPLHF
>TRBV2|TRBD2|.|TRBJ2-1
TGTGCCAGCAGTGGGATGCGTAGCGGGAGCTACAATGAGCAGTTCTTC
CASSGMRSGSYNEQFF
>TRBV18|TRBD1|.|TRBJ1-1
TGTGCCAGCTCCCCGGGGACAGCTGAAGCTTTCTTT
CASSPGTAEAFF
>TRBV10-3|.|.|TRBJ2-7
TGTGCCATCAGTCAGGGTACCTACGAGCAGTACTTC
CAISQGTYEQYF
>TRBV12-2|.|once|TRBJ2-7
TGTGCAAGTCGCTTAGCGCACTCTAGCGTCGGCAACGAGCAGTACTTC
CASRLAHSSVGNEQYF
>TRBV29-1|.|.|TRBJ2-7
TGCAGCGTTGAGGACGGGGGGCAGGTCGAGCAGTACTTC
CSVEDGGQVEQYF
>TRBV6-6|TRBD1|.|TRBJ1-4
TGTGCCAGCAGTAATAGGGGACAGGGTAATGAAAAACTGTTTTTT
CASSNRGQGNEKLFF
>TRBV5-6|.|hyperexpanded|TRBJ2-2
TGTGCCAGCATGACCGATAGGGGCACCGGGGAGCTGTTTTTT
CASMTDRGTGELFF
>TRBV4-1|TRBD2|.|TRBJ2-5
TGCGCCAGCAGAGTACTAGCGGGGCCTCGGGAGACCCAGTACTTC
CASRVLAGPRETQYF
>TRBV15|.|.|TRBJ2-5
TGTGCCACCAGAACTCTCAGGGGGGAAGAGACCCAGTACTTC
CATRTLRGEETQYF
>TRBV29-1|.|.|TRBJ1-2
TGCAGCGTTGAAGTCACCCAGGGCTATGGCTACACCTTC
CSVEVTQGYGYTF
>TRBV15|.|.|TRBJ1-3
TGTGCCACCAGTCCCCTTGGAAACACCATATATTTT
CATSPLGNTIYF
>TRBV5-4|TRBD1|.|TRBJ2-6
TGTGCCAGCAGACAGGACAGGGCTGGGGCCAACGTCCTGACTTTC
CASRQDRAGANVLTF
>TRBV6-5|TRBD1|few|TRBJ1-1
TGTGCCAACAGAGCCACAGGGGTTGGCACTGAAGCTTTCTTT
CANRATGVGTEAFF
>TRBV5-1|TRBD2|.|TRBJ2-5
TGCGCCAGCAGCTTGATCGTCAGCGGGGGGGATGTGACCCAGTACTTC
CASSLIVSGGDVTQYF
>TRBV7-9|TRBD1|.|TRBJ1-2
TGTGCCAGCAGCTCCCGGGACAGAACTACCTCTGGCTACACCTTC
CASSSRDRTTSGYTF
>TRBV18|TRBD1|.|TRBJ2-5
TGTGCCAGCTCACCGAAAACAGGGGTAGGACAAGAGACCCAGTACTTC
CASSPKTGVGQETQYF
>TRBV5-4|TRBD1|.|TRBJ2-7
TGTGCCAGCAGCTTGTTGGACAGGGCCTACGAGCAGTACTTC
CASSLLDRAYEQYF
>TRBV7-2|.|.|TRBJ2-7
TGTGCCAGCAGCTTAGTGGAGGGCCCCTACGAGCAGTACTTC
CASSLVEGPYEQYF
>TRBV7-9|.|.|TRBJ1-2
TGTGCCAGCAGCTTAGCCCAGGGAAGTGGCTACACCTTC
CASSLAQGSGYTF
>TRBV7-8|.|once|TRBJ2-6
TGTGCCAGCAGCGACCACTCTTACCCACAAAGTCGGGCCAACGTCCTGACTTTC
CASSDHSYPQSRANVLTF
>TRBV6-5|.|.|TRBJ1-4
TGTGCCAGCAGTCGAATGACCGGAGGGGGTGAAAAACTGTTTTTT
CASSRMTGGGEKLFF
>TRBV18|TRBD1|.|TRBJ2-3
TGTGCCAGCTCACGGGACAGGGGCAGGACAGATACGCAGTATTTT
CASSRDRGRTDTQYF
>TRBV6-1|.|.|TRBJ2-5
TGTGCCAGCAGTGGGCCCGGTCTGGAGACCCAGTACTTC
CASSGPGLETQYF
>TRBV11-2|.|.|TRBJ2-7
TGTGCCAGCAGCCCCCATGCTGCCTACGAGCAGTACTTC
CASSPHAAYEQYF
>TRBV27|TRBD1|.|TRBJ2-2
TGTGCCAGCAGTGCATGGACAGGGTTGAGTTTCGGGGAGCTGTTTTTT
CASSAWTGLSFGELFF
>TRBV28|.|.|TRBJ1-2
TGTGCCAGCAGTGTCGGTACATATGGCTACACCTTC
CASSVGTYGYTF
>TRBV18|.|.|TRBJ1-5
TGTGCCAGCTCTCCACGGGGGGCGGCGGACAATCAGCCCCAGCATTTT
CASSPRGAADNQPQHF
>TRBV7-9|.|.|TRBJ2-5
TGTGTCAGCAGCCACTCTGAGACCCAGTACTTC
CVSSHSETQYF
>TRBV10-2|.|.|TRBJ2-1
TGCGCCAGCCACAGTTACAATGAGCAGTTCTTC
CASHSYNEQFF
>TRBV5-1|.|few|TRBJ1-3
TGCGCCAGCAGCCCAGGAGAACGTCTCTCTGGAAACACCATATATTTT
CASSPGERLSGNTIYF
>TRBV7-8|.|once|TRBJ1-5
TGTGCCAGCAGCTTATTCGGGAGGGGTAAGGTTCAGCCCCAGCATTTT
CASSLFGRGKVQPQHF
>TRBV29-1|.|.|TRBJ1-3
TGCAGCGTTGACATGGGCGGAAACACCATATATTTT
CSVDMGGNTIYF
>TRBV6-6|.|.|TRBJ1-2
TGTGCCAGCAGAACCGCAGGGGTCTTCTATGGCTACACCTTC
CASRTAGVFYGYTF
>TRBV10-3|.|.|TRBJ2-1
TGTGCCATCGAAGACCCAAGTAGCCCGGACTTGGGGTTCTTC
CAIEDPSSPDLGFF
>TRBV11-2|TRBD2|.|TRBJ2-1
TGTGCCAGCAGCGTAAGCGGGGGGGCCTGGGATGAGCAGTTCTTC
CASSVSGGAWDEQFF
>TRBV2|TRBD1|few|TRBJ1-5
TGTGCCAGCAGGGGACAGGATCAGCCCCAGCATTTT
CASRGQDQPQHF
>TRBV18|.|few|TRBJ1-2
TGTGCCAGCTCACAAGGGGAGAATGGCTACACCTTC
CASSQGENGYTF
>TRBV7-8|TRBD1|.|TRBJ1-1
TGTGCCAGCAGCTTGACAGGGGTGAATGGGAGGACTGAAGCTTTCTTT
CASSLTGVNGRTEAFF
>TRBV29-1|.|.|TRBJ1-1
TGCAGCGTTGGGGAAGGGGTCACTGAAGCTTTCTTT
CSVGEGVTEAFF
>TRBV2|TRBD1|.|TRBJ1-2
TGTGTCTTGAGCTCCAGGGGGAACTATGGCTACACCTTC
CVLSSRGNYGYTF
>TRBV15|.|.|TRBJ2-5
TGTGCCACCAGCAGAGGTGGAGGGTACCAAGAGACCCAGTACTTC
CATSRGGGYQETQYF
>TRBV5-1|.|.|TRBJ2-7
TGCGCCAGCAGCTTGGACTTTCGGGGAAACTACGAGCAGTACTTC
CASSLDFRGNYEQYF
>TRBV27|.|.|TRBJ2-2
TGTGCCAGCAATAGGGGCGACCTTTCCGGGGAGCTGTTTTTT
CASNRGDLSGELFF
>TRBV25-1|.|.|TRBJ2-5
TGTGCCAGCAGTGAATCAGGGTACCAAGAGACCCAGTACTTC
CASSESGYQETQYF
>TRBV9|TRBD1|.|TRBJ2-7
TGTGCCAGCAGCAGGGGGCACGAGCAGTACTTC
CASSRGHEQYF
>TRBV5-5|.|.|TRBJ2-3
TGTGCCAGCAGCTCGGACCCGGGGACGCAGTATTTT
CASSSDPGTQYF
>TRBV28|.|.|TRBJ1-6
TGTGCCAGCAGCCCCCTACAGGGTTATAATTCACCCCTCCACTTT
CASSPLQGYNSPLHF
>TRBV7-9|TRBD2|.|TRBJ2-7
TGTGCCAGCAGCCCGGGACTAGCCGGAGCCGGCGAGCAGTACTTC
CASSPGLAGAGEQYF
>TRBV27|TRBD1|.|TRBJ1-2
TGTGCCAGCCGCTGGGACAGTAACTATGGCTACACCTTC
CASRWDSNYGYTF
>TRBV2|.|.|TRBJ1-4
TGTGCCAGCAGTGAAGGGCTAGCAACTAATGAAAAACTGTTTTTT
CASSEGLATNEKLFF
>TRBV28|.|hyperexpanded|TRBJ2-3
TGTGCCAGCAGTTTTGAAGGGACATTGAGCACAGATACGCAGTATTTT
CASSFEGTLSTDTQYF
>TRBV11-2|TRBD1|.|TRBJ2-1
TGTGCCAGCAGCAAAAACAGGGGTGGGGGTTACAATGAGCAGTTCTTC
CASSKNRGGGYNEQFF
>TRBV4-1|.|.|TRBJ1-1
TGCGCCAGCAGGGGGCAGATGAACACTGAAGCTTTCTTT
CASRGQMNTEAFF
>TRBV4-3|TRBD1|.|TRBJ2-5
TGCGCCAGCAGCCAAACAGGGGGCTCCCAGTACTTC
CASSQTGGSQYF
>TRBV19|.|.|TRBJ1-5
TGTGCCAGTAGTACCCCCGAGCCCAATCAGCCCCAGCATTTT
CASSTPEPNQPQHF
>TRBV7-9|TRBD1|.|TRBJ2-3
TGTGCCAGCCGAGATACAGGGGGCAGCACAGATACGCAGTATTTT
CASRDTGGSTDTQYF